This TCR beta chain derives from a study of cytomegalovirus exposure and HLA in healthy donors. Germline CDR1 is SGHAT and CDR2 is FQNNGV. This CDR3 spans 16 amino acids. V trimming: 1 base; J trimming: 1 base; junction bases outside the gene matches: 2. The PCR employed 60 Vbeta primers together with 13 Jbeta primers. Profiling relied on immunoSEQ multiplex PCR, and the TCRdb table lists in-frame clones only, not all of them. The data show 150,000 to 180,000 clones, with roughly 79% seen just once and 2.8% held by the top ten. Sequenced input: PBMCs. The chain carries TRBV11-2 and TRBJ2-3; 10 bases fit TRBD2. The sequence came from a man aged 18-30 years in good health and CMV-seronegative. CDR3 nucleotides: TGTGCCAGCAGCTTAGTAGCGGGGGGCGGCACAGATACGCAGTATTTT. This codes for CASSLVAGGGTDTQYF.